This T cell receptor beta chain was sequenced in a study of blood T cells in healthy people across ages (dated by TCRdb to about 2015). Turning to the overall study: Template switching captured roughly one uniquely barcoded TCR beta cDNA molecule per two T cells in model experiments. The study measured age-related changes in TCR beta repertoire diversity using deep sequencing normalized with unique cDNA molecular identifiers. The donors were divided into four age groups: young (average about 16 years), middle-aged (about 39), aged (about 60) and long-lived (roughly 82). To avoid experimental bias, donors of different ages were randomly spread across the sequencing lanes. The study analyzed two additional independent replicas of 1 million unique cDNA reads from the same blood draw for two donors, one aged 18 to 30 and one aged 80 or older.

Systemically healthy Caucasian individuals from Russia, some 40 in total and aged roughly 6 to 95 years, were included as donors. Each donor gave 8 to 10 milliliters of peripheral blood, collected into EDTA-treated Vacutainer tubes. PBMCs were isolated by Ficoll-Paque density-gradient centrifugation, with at least 7 million obtained per sample. Total RNA was extracted from PBMCs with Trizol reagent, with at least 6 micrograms obtained per sample. The percentages of naive CD45RAhigh/CD27high T cells were determined by flow cytometry on a PBMC aliquot from every donor. Looking up the germline V gene yields CDR1 SQVTM and CDR2 ANQGSEA. V was cut back by 1 base and J by 6 bases, leaving a gap of 13 bases between them. From its cysteine to its phenylalanine, the CDR3 spans 14 amino acids. The only DNA kept is the CDR3, 42 bases in frame from the first base. This clonotype was picked up one time. Its binding antigen is unknown. Within one base of it there is no much larger clone, and no base qualities were kept. One read is thin evidence.

The method was 5' RACE. The instrument was an Illumina HiSeq 2500. A second PCR of about 6 to 12 cycles was performed with a sample-barcoded 5' primer and a J-beta primer mix. Each TCR beta cDNA molecule received a unique molecular identifier from a template-switch 5' adaptor carrying 12 random nucleotides. At least 3 million CDR3-containing paired-end reads were obtained from each sample. First-strand cDNA synthesis was performed from all RNA using the Mint cDNA synthesis kit, with priming by a TRBC-specific oligonucleotide. Following uracil-DNA glycosylase treatment, a first 18-cycle PCR with universal primers M1SS and BC2_uni_R was performed on all cDNA. Per the source publication's procedure: Each sample was normalized by randomly selecting 1 million high-quality reads, each carrying a distinct molecular identifier. Reads sharing molecular identifiers were discarded rather than binned into consensus sequences. MiTCR, run with a Q25 quality threshold and the strictest error-elimination algorithm, handled CDR3 identification, clonotype clustering and error correction. A nonparametric unseen species model with Euler transformation was used to estimate lower-bound total TCR beta diversity. TCRdb reanalyzed the raw reads on its own, using fastp at Q25 for trimming and MiXCR for clone calling, and kept in-frame beta chains. For every CDR3 protein sequence, its rows merge into one entry that carries the most common genes and DNA. These V and J calls are TCRdb output, not the study's own analysis. Counted in this sample were around 400,000 distinct CDR3 sequences; roughly half of them appeared once. Under 65% of the sample is in the top ten clones.

Points the paper makes about the study in general: Compared with the aged group, the long-lived group had more naive CD4+ T cells, fewer expanded clones and increased TCR diversity, a pattern suggesting age selection. The percentage of naive T cells measured by flow cytometry correlated strongly with observed TCR beta diversity. Total diversity estimates from one million sequenced T cells were considered lower bounds and underestimates. The CMV infection status of donors was not known, potentially confounding age-related changes in expanded clonotypes. Bulk unsorted PBMC profiling prevented conclusive comparison of naive and antigen-experienced compartments. Observed TCR beta diversity per million T cells fell roughly linearly with age, and a significant reduction was already apparent by age around 39.

The receptor was derived from a man aged 55 to 69 in good health. The chain couples TRBV29-1 to TRBJ2-1, with an unclear D gene assignment. Sequenced material: blood. The nucleotides are TGCAGCGTTGAAGTGGGGAAATCCGGCAATGAGCAGTTCTTC. Its product reads: CSVEVGKSGNEQFF.